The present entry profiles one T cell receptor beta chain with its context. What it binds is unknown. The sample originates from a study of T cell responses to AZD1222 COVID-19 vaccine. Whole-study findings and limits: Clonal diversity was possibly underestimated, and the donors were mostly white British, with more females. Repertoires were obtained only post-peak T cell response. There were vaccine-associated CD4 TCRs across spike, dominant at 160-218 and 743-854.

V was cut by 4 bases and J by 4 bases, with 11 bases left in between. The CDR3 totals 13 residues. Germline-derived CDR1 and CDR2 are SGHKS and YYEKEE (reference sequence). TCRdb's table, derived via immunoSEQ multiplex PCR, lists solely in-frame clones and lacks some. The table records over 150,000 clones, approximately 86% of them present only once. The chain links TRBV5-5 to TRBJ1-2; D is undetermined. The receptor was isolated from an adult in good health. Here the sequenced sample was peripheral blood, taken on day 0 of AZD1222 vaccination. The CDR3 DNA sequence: TGTGCCAGCAGCCGACTATCGCCCTATGGCTACACCTTC. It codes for CASSRLSPYGYTF.